This T cell receptor beta chain was sequenced for a study of cytomegalovirus exposure and HLA in healthy donors. Trimming shortened V by 2 bases and J by 8 bases, and 15 bases separated the two germline ends. This CDR3 contains 14 residues. Germline values: CDR1 MDHEN, CDR2 SYDVKM. PCR used 60 Vbeta primers and 13 Jbeta primers. Sequencing used immunoSEQ multiplex PCR; TCRdb keeps in-frame clones, though not all of them. The repertoire includes about 170,000 clones, about 82% of them detected once, and 1% sits in the top ten. Sequencing was done on a sample of PBMCs. The source of this sequence is a woman aged 45-65 years in good health and CMV-seropositive. The gene calls are TRBV28 and TRBJ1-1, with a weak D call TRBD1 (6 bases). The CDR3 protein is CASSLRGAKTEAFF. CDR3 nucleotides: TGTGCCAGCAGTTTACGGGGGGCTAAAACGGAAGCTTTCTTT. The whole variable domain, filled in from reference TRBV28 and TRBJ1-1, reads DVKVTQSSRYLVKRTGEKVFLECVQDMDHENMFWYRQDPGLGLRLIYFSYDVKMKEKGDIPEGYSVSREKKERFSLILESASTNQTSMYLCASSLRGAKTEAFFGQGTRLTVV.